Shown below are 25 T cell receptor beta chains from a single sample sequenced in a study of glioma-infiltrating T cells. TCR alpha and beta CDR3 regions were amplified from RNA using iRepertoire nested multiplex PCR. TCRdb re-called the multiplex PCR reads with MiXCR, one entry per CDR3 protein. The table has some 85,000 distinct CDR3 sequences, 20% to 25% seen once. The specimen was glioma tissue, nonneoplastic brain tissue, or PBMCs (not recorded which). The receptors derive from a human donor with low-grade glioma or glioblastoma, undergoing nonglioma brain surgery, or in good health (not recorded which).

In the case of this clonotype: One base away lies a much larger clone, so this may be a sequencing read error. J is TRBJ2-3 and V is TRBV15; tentatively, D is TRBD1 or TRBD2 (6 bases each). Germline CDR1 and CDR2: LNHNV and YYDKDF (reference sequence). The CDR3 is made up of 13 amino acids. V shed 1 base and J shed 7 bases, with 9 bases lying between them. CDR3 nucleotide sequence: TGTGCCACCAGCAGAGCAGGGGACTATACGCAGTATTTT. This translates into CATSRAGDYTQYF.

This clonotype was seen at least ten times. This sequence joins TRBV6-1 and TRBJ1-2; a weak D match, TRBD1 (5 bases). The V gene's germline CDR1 is MNHNS and CDR2 SASEGT. V was cut by 5 bases and J by 4 bases, with 14 bases left in between. This CDR3 is 14 amino acids long. Here the CDR3 reads CASSTGAAAYGYTF. In DNA form, the CDR3 reads TGTGCCAGCAGTACCGGGGCAGCAGCCTATGGCTACACCTTC.

This clonotype came up a few times. The chain carries TRBV7-9 and TRBJ2-1; 11 bases match TRBD2. The CDR3 is 15 residues long. From germline, CDR1 is SEHNR and CDR2 FQNEAQ (reference sequence). The ends lost 5 bases at V and 10 bases at J; junction bases unmatched: 10. The CDR3, as DNA: TGTGCCAGCAGCCGGAACTCACTAGCGGGAGACGAGCAGTTCTTC. It is translated as CASSRNSLAGDEQFF.

This clonotype came up many times. The V call is TRBV25-1, the J call TRBJ1-2; D is unresolved. Trimming took 1 base from V and 8 from J, leaving 17 bases between them. This CDR3 contains 15 residues. The germline V gene has CDR1 MGHDK and CDR2 SYGVNS. The CDR3 loop is CASSESPSSRRGYTF. In DNA, the CDR3 is TGTGCCAGCAGTGAATCTCCCAGTTCTCGGAGGGGCTACACCTTC.

This clonotype was recorded many times. V usage is TRBV7-2 and J usage is TRBJ2-3; D unresolved. V was shortened by 5 bases and J by 0 bases, with 6 bases between the two germline ends. The CDR3 covers 13 residues. Germline V gene data show CDR1 as SGHTA and CDR2 as FQGNSA. The CDR3 region is CASSPGSTDTQYF. In nucleotides, the CDR3 is TGTGCCAGCAGCCCCGGTAGCACAGATACGCAGTATTTT. The full variable domain, with the rest looked up from reference TRBV7-2 and TRBJ2-3, is GAGVSQSPSNKVTEKGKDVELRCDPISGHTALYWYRQSLGQGLEFLIYFQGNSAPDKSGLPSDRFSAERTGGSVSTLTIQRTQQEDSAVYLCASSPGSTDTQYFGPGTRLTVL.

In its sample, this clonotype is medium-sized. The chain combines TRBV20-1 with TRBJ1-2; tentatively, D is TRBD1 (5 bases). Trimming removed 1 base at V and 5 bases at J, with 11 bases between. Germline V gene data show CDR1 as DFQATT and CDR2 as SNEGSKA (reference sequence). The CDR3 is 13 amino acids. DNA of the CDR3: TGCAGTGCTAGAGGGCGACAGATATATGGCTACACCTTC. Its protein product is CSARGRQIYGYTF.

This clonotype was observed a handful of times. This chain's CDR3 is CASSNRQLSPLHF. CDR3 sequence (DNA): TGTGCCAGTAGTAATAGACAGCTTTCACCCCTCCACTTT. The rearrangement joins TRBV19 to TRBJ1-6; a weak D match, TRBD1 (5 bases). The length of the CDR3 is 13 residues. Germline CDR1 reads LNHDA; CDR2 reads SQIVND (reference sequence). V lost 4 bases to trimming and J lost 9 bases, with 10 bases between them.

This clonotype was recorded many times. J is TRBJ1-1 and V is TRBV15; D is ambiguous. The V gene lost 0 bases and the J gene lost 1 base, with 15 bases spanning the gap. CDR1 is LNHNV and CDR2 is YYDKDF in the germline V gene (reference sequence). CDR3 length: 17 amino acids. The CDR3 DNA sequence: TGTGCCACCAGCAGAGATCTGTATCAGCTACGGAACACTGAAGCTTTCTTT. This codes for CATSRDLYQLRNTEAFF. The whole variable domain, remainder taken from reference TRBV15 and TRBJ1-1, is DAMVIQNPRYQVTQFGKPVTLSCSQTLNHNVMYWYQQKSSQAPKLLFHYYDKDFNNEADTPDNFQSRRPNTSFCFLDIRSPGLGDTAMYLCATSRDLYQLRNTEAFFGQGTRLTVV.

This clonotype has at least ten counts. This chain links TRBV29-1 with TRBJ1-5; possibly TRBD1 for D (6 bases). Germline CDR1 is SQVTM and CDR2 is ANQGSEA. CDR3 length: 17 amino acids. V dropped 7 bases and J dropped 0 bases, with 22 bases sitting between them. The CDR3 loop is CSDDRPPGEDSNQPQHF. In DNA form, the CDR3 reads TGCAGCGACGACAGGCCCCCTGGGGAAGATAGCAATCAGCCCCAGCATTTT.

This clonotype was seen at least ten times. The chain joins TRBV20-1 to TRBJ1-2, with 7 nucleotides matching TRBD1. Germline V gene lookup returns CDR1 DFQATT and CDR2 SNEGSKA (reference sequence). This CDR3 contains 14 residues. V was pared by 5 bases and J by 6 bases, with 12 bases of the junction left unmatched. The CDR3 bases are TGCAGTGCTGCCGGTGACAGGGAGGGGCATGGCTACACCTTC. Translation gives CSAAGDREGHGYTF.

This clonotype was observed at least ten times. This CDR3 reads CASSSTNSYEQYF. The CDR3 nucleotides read TGTGCCAGCAGCTCGACCAACTCCTACGAGCAGTACTTC. The chain has TRBV5-4 and TRBJ2-7, with D unresolved. The V gene lost 3 bases and the J gene lost 0 bases, with 7 bases spanning the gap. The CDR3 is made up of 13 amino acids. Germline CDR1 reads SGHNT; CDR2 reads YYREEE (reference sequence).

Concerning this clonotype itself: A much larger clone differs from this one at a single base, so this may be a read error. The chain combines TRBV2 with TRBJ2-1, with 8 bases fitting TRBD2. V was clipped by 5 bases and J by 10 bases; unmatched bases: 10. The germline V gene encodes CDR1 SNHLY and CDR2 FYNNEI. The CDR3 covers 14 residues. The CDR3 sequence: CASSRTSRAREQFF. In DNA form, the CDR3 reads TGTGCCAGCAGTCGGACTAGCAGGGCAAGGGAGCAGTTCTTC.

This clonotype has a count of ten or more. The chain carries TRBV4-1 and TRBJ2-2; D gene ambiguous. Germline CDR1 MGHRA, CDR2 YSYEKL. Deletions cut 0 bases from V and 5 bases from J, with 10 bases between. The CDR3 is 15 residues long. CDR3 DNA sequence: TGCGCCAGCAGCCAAGAGTTCACTCCAACCGGGGAGCTGTTTTTT. Translation gives CASSQEFTPTGELFF.

Points on this clonotype: A read error may explain this, as a much larger clone is one base away. The CDR3 nucleotides are TGTGCCAGCAGTCCGGACAGGGCCACCTGCAATGAGCAGTTCTTC. Encoded protein: CASSPDRATCNEQFF. V and J are TRBV2 and TRBJ2-1; 8 bases line up with TRBD1. V dropped 5 bases and J dropped 6; count of bases not matched to a gene: 9. CDR1 is SNHLY and CDR2 is FYNNEI in the germline V gene. There are 15 residues in the CDR3.

The chain combines TRBV11-3 with TRBJ2-1; tentative D call: TRBD1 (5 bases). The CDR3 has 15 residues. Germline loops: CDR1 SGHNT, CDR2 YENEEA. Trimming shortened V by 5 bases and J by 2 bases, and 13 bases separated the two germline ends. The CDR3 here is CASSPAGAPYNEQFF. For the CDR3, the DNA is TGTGCCAGCAGCCCCGCTGGGGCCCCCTACAATGAGCAGTTCTTC.

Worth noting for this clonotype: Just one base apart from a much larger clone, this may be a read error. This chain joins TRBV7-2 and TRBJ2-3; no reliable D call. The ends were cut back, 1 base at V and 5 bases at J, with 10 bases in the middle. Looked up from germline, CDR1 is SGHTA and CDR2 is FQGNSA. This CDR3 comprises 14 residues. The CDR3 DNA reads TGTGCCAGCAGCTTAGTTAGTAATCGAGATACGCAGTATTTT. Amino acids: CASSLVSNRDTQYF.

This clonotype was detected ten times or more. The rearrangement joins TRBV20-1 to TRBJ2-5; tentative D call: TRBD2 (6 bases). CDR1 and CDR2 from the germline V gene are DFQATT and SNEGSKA (reference sequence). The CDR3 length is 14 residues. The CDR3 is CGLPPSTSRETQYF. CDR3 nucleotide sequence: TGCGGACTGCCACCTTCGACTAGTCGGGAGACCCAGTACTTC.

This clonotype was observed many times. The chain uses TRBV5-5 and TRBJ1-1; no definite D call. Trimming removed 4 bases at V and 5 bases at J, with 18 bases between. Germline loops: CDR1 SGHKS, CDR2 YYEKEE (reference sequence). This CDR3 contains 15 residues. CDR3 DNA: TGTGCCAGCAGCAAGCAATTGCCGGGAGGGACTGAAGCTTTCTTT. Protein product: CASSKQLPGGTEAFF.

This clonotype appeared a few times. The chain uses TRBV19 and TRBJ2-5; D uncertain. The CDR3 sequence is 13 residues long. CDR1 is LNHDA and CDR2 is SQIVND in the germline V gene (reference sequence). The V end was cut by 6 bases, the J end by 4 bases, with 12 bases between. The CDR3 is CASSNLDPETQYF. For the CDR3, the DNA is TGTGCCAGTAGCAACCTGGACCCAGAGACCCAGTACTTC.

This clonotype was counted at least ten times. The V call is TRBV20-1, the J call TRBJ1-2; D is perhaps TRBD1 (6 bases). This CDR3 comprises 14 residues. V gave up 7 bases and J gave up 7 bases, with 22 bases separating them. The V gene's germline CDR1 is DFQATT and CDR2 SNEGSKA (reference sequence). The CDR3: CSVPRAGDGAGYTF. The CDR3 DNA sequence: TGCAGTGTCCCCCGGGCAGGGGATGGGGCTGGCTACACCTTC.

At least ten counts were recorded for this clonotype. This chain connects TRBV6-1 to TRBJ1-2; TRBD1 matches at 7 bases. This CDR3 has 13 amino acids. From germline, CDR1 is MNHNS and CDR2 SASEGT. V lost 8 bases and J lost 1; bases outside the gene matches: 4. The CDR3 DNA reads TGTGCCAGCTCCAGGGACAGTAACTATGGCTACACCTTC. As protein: CASSRDSNYGYTF.

Notes on this clonotype: A read error may account for a junction end that differs from germline. V and J are TRBV4-1 and TRBJ2-1, with D unclear. This CDR3 has 14 amino acids. Germline V gene lookup returns CDR1 MGHRA and CDR2 YSYEKL. CDR3 bases: TGCGCCAGCAGCCTTCACAGCTCCTACGATGAGCAGTTCTTC. Its translation: CASSLHSSYDEQFF.

This clonotype was picked up a small number of times. The chain couples TRBV11-2 to TRBJ2-5; D is ambiguous. The CDR3 has 16 residues. The V end lost 6 bases, the J end lost 2 bases, and 19 bases lay between the germline ends. CDR1 and CDR2 (germline): SGHAT, FQNNGV. Written as DNA, the CDR3 is TGTGCCAGCAGTCTGACCTGGGCCGCCCAACAAGAGACCCAGTACTTC. It yields the protein CASSLTWAAQQETQYF.

This clonotype was counted only a few times. The chain is built from TRBV29-1 and TRBJ2-2; D not certain. Germline-derived CDR1 and CDR2 are SQVTM and ANQGSEA. This CDR3 is 15 amino acids long. Trimming stripped 7 bases from V and 2 bases from J, with 17 bases between. For the CDR3, the DNA is TGCAGCGCCGCTGGGCCACCCCTTAACACCGGGGAGCTGTTTTTT. Translation gives CSAAGPPLNTGELFF.

This clonotype was picked up a small number of times. The chain employs TRBV5-1 and TRBJ2-6; D unclear. Trimming took off 0 bases at V and 0 bases at J, with 4 bases between the two ends. This CDR3 has 15 amino acids. CDR1 is SGHRS, CDR2 YFSETQ, per germline. The CDR3 DNA reads TGCGCCAGCAGCTTGGACACCTCTGGGGCCAACGTCCTGACTTTC. Amino acid sequence: CASSLDTSGANVLTF.